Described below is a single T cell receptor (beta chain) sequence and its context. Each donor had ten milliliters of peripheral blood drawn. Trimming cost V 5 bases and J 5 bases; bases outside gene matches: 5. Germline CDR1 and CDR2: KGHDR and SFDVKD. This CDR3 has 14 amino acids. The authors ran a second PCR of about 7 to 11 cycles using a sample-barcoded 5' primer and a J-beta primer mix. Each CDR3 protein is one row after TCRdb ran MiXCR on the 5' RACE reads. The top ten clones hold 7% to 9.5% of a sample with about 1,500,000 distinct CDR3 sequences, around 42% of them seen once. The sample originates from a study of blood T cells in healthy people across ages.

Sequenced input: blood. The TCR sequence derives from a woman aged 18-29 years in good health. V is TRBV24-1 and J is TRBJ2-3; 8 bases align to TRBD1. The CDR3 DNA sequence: TGTGCCACCAGTGCCCCGGACAGGGAAGATACGCAGTATTTT. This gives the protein CATSAPDREDTQYF.